This TCR beta chain derives from a study of Graves' ophthalmopathy and Graves' hyperthyroidism. Broader study findings: In blood, most expanded thyroid clonotypes above 0.001 frequency were also detected. Stable hyperthyroidism and ophthalmopathy were told apart by a 13-signature model, which achieved 85% to 90% sensitivity and almost 82% specificity.

This clonotype was detected ten times or more. Its matching antigen is unknown. At one boundary the junction diverges from the germline segment, which might be a read error. Recruitment covered hyperthyroidism patients aged 18 to 65 whose new diagnosis was of under 2 months' duration. The CDR3 is made up of 12 amino acids. Per the germline V gene, CDR1 is SGHRS and CDR2 is YFSETQ. RNA served as the template for amplifying TCR beta CDR3 regions. HTBI primers primed a first-round RT-PCR, and a second-round multiplex PCR followed. In TCRdb, the multiplex PCR reads were re-called with MiXCR into one record per CDR3 protein. The sample gives hundreds of thousands of distinct CDR3 sequences, over 20% of which show up once; more than 5.5% is in the top ten.

The origin of this receptor is a young woman with stable Graves' hyperthyroidism. Some clones in this sample may be carry-over from other donors' samples. The rearrangement links TRBV5-1 to TRBJ1-2; no reliable D call. Sequenced material: peripheral blood. CDR3 in amino acids: CASSLADYGYTF. CDR3 bases: TGTGCCAGCAGCTTGGCCGACTATGGCTACACCTTC.